A single sample is the source of the 11 T cell receptor beta chains below, sequenced in a study of OX40 agonist ivuxolimab in advanced cancers. The data were produced by immunoSEQ multiplex PCR, yet TCRdb's version contains in-frame clones alone and is incomplete. The sample contains about 99,000 clones, roughly 95% of which appear only once. Source: CD4+ or CD8+ T cells sorted from blood, taken in a trial of the OX40 agonist ivuxolimab. These receptors were taken from an adult with an advanced solid tumor such as melanoma, head and neck, liver or kidney cancer.

This clone was detected once. The chain is built from TRBV7-3 and TRBJ2-3; 11 nucleotides line up with TRBD2. V dropped 5 bases and J dropped 0; count of bases not matched to a gene: 4. The CDR3 loop spans 16 amino acids. From germline, CDR1 is SGHTA and CDR2 FQGTGA. CDR3 residues: CASSGLAGGSTDTQYF. The CDR3 DNA is TGTGCCAGCAGCGGCCTAGCGGGGGGAAGCACAGATACGCAGTATTTT.

This chain uses TRBV14 with TRBJ2-7; D unclear. Germline V lookup: CDR1 SGHDN, CDR2 FVKESK. Trimming took 0 bases from V and 0 from J, leaving 12 bases between them. The CDR3 is 16 residues long. The CDR3 reads CASSQDALQSSYEQYF. The CDR3, as DNA: TGTGCCAGCAGCCAAGATGCCCTACAAAGCTCCTACGAGCAGTACTTC.

This chain links TRBV4-3 with TRBJ2-7; no reliable D call. The V gene lost 5 bases and the J gene lost 0 bases, with 8 bases spanning the gap. Germline CDR1 reads LGHNA; CDR2 reads YSLEER. The CDR3 totals 13 residues. Written as DNA, the CDR3 is TGCGCCAGCAGCTCATCTCCCTCCTACGAGCAGTACTTC. It encodes CASSSSPSYEQYF.

The chain employs TRBV7-9 and TRBJ1-2; 7 nucleotides align to TRBD1. CDR1 is SEHNR and CDR2 is FQNEAQ in the germline V gene (reference sequence). The CDR3 consists of 11 residues. The V and J ends lost 11 bases and 7 bases, in that order; junction bases with no gene match: 7. Written as DNA, the CDR3 is TGTGCCCACGAGGGGGCGCGTGGCTACACCTTC. Translating gives CAHEGARGYTF.

The gene calls are TRBV5-4 and TRBJ1-1; D unresolved. The V gene's germline CDR1 is SGHNT and CDR2 YYREEE (reference sequence). The CDR3 totals 14 residues. V was shortened by 0 bases and J by 6 bases, with 12 bases between the two germline ends. For the CDR3, the DNA is TGTGCCAGCAGCTTGGAACGTTGGCCCGCTGAAGCTTTCTTT. It specifies CASSLERWPAEAFF.

This clone has only one observation. V gene TRBV27 combines with J gene TRBJ2-7; 8 nucleotides align to TRBD1. With V trimmed by 3 bases and J by 5 bases, 6 bases remained unmatched. Germline CDR1 MNHEY, CDR2 SMNVEV (reference sequence). The CDR3 length is 14 residues. CDR3 residues: CASSFGPRGHEQYF. CDR3 nucleotides: TGTGCCAGCAGTTTCGGCCCCAGGGGGCACGAGCAGTACTTC.

This chain links TRBV29-1 with TRBJ2-3; D possibly corresponds to TRBD2 (5 bases). The CDR3 extends over 13 amino acids. Germline CDR1 SQVTM, CDR2 ANQGSEA. Here the CDR3 DNA reads TGCAGACTGAGGGTCAGTAGCACAGATACGCAGTATTTT. Its protein is CRLRVSSTDTQYF.

The CDR3 is CASRKGNSEQYF. In DNA, the CDR3 is TGTGCCAGCAGAAAGGGGAACAGCGAGCAGTACTTC. The gene calls are TRBV6-5 and TRBJ2-7; possibly TRBD1 for D (5 bases). Germline V gives CDR1 MNHEY, CDR2 SVGAGI. V lost 6 bases, J lost 6 bases, and 12 bases lay in between. CDR3 length equals 12 residues.

The V call is TRBV6-5, the J call TRBJ2-7; D remains unclear. Germline V lookup: CDR1 MNHEY, CDR2 SVGAGI. V lost 4 bases and J lost 5, with 9 bases in between. CDR3 length: 12 amino acids. The CDR3 sequence is CASSLVRHEQYF. The CDR3 region has the DNA TGTGCCAGCAGTTTGGTGCGGCACGAGCAGTACTTC.

The V and J genes are TRBV19 and TRBJ2-3, with 7 bases lining up with TRBD2. From germline, CDR1 is LNHDA and CDR2 SQIVND (reference sequence). The CDR3 totals 15 residues. Trimming cost V 8 bases and J 5 bases; bases outside gene matches: 13. CDR3 DNA: TGTGCCAGTGGACCTCAGCGGGACTTGGTAGATACGCAGTATTTT. Translating gives CASGPQRDLVDTQYF.

A single count supports this clone. The gene calls are TRBV5-6 and TRBJ2-2, with TRBD1 matching 7 bases. Trimming removed 2 bases from V and 3 bases from J; junction bases left unmatched: 10. Germline CDR1 SGHDT, CDR2 YYEEEE. CDR3 length: 17 amino acids. The CDR3 sequence is CASSFLTVQGDTGELFF. CDR3 nucleotide sequence: TGTGCCAGCAGCTTTTTGACAGTTCAGGGGGACACCGGGGAGCTGTTTTTT.